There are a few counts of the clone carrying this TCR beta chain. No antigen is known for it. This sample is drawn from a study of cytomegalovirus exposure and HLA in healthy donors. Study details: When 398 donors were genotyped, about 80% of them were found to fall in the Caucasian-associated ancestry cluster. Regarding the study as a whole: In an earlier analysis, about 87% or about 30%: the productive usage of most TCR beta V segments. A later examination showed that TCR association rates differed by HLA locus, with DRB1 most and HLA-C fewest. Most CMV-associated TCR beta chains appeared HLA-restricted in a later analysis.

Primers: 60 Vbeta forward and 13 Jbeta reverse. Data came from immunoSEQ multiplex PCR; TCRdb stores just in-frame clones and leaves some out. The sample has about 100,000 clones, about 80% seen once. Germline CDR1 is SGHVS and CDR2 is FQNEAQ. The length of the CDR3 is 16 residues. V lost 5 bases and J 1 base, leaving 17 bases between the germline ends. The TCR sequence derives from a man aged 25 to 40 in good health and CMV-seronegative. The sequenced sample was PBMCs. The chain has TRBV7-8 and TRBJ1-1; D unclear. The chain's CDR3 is CASSAQIHLTNTEAFF. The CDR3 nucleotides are TGTGCCAGCAGCGCCCAAATCCACTTAACGAACACTGAAGCTTTCTTT.